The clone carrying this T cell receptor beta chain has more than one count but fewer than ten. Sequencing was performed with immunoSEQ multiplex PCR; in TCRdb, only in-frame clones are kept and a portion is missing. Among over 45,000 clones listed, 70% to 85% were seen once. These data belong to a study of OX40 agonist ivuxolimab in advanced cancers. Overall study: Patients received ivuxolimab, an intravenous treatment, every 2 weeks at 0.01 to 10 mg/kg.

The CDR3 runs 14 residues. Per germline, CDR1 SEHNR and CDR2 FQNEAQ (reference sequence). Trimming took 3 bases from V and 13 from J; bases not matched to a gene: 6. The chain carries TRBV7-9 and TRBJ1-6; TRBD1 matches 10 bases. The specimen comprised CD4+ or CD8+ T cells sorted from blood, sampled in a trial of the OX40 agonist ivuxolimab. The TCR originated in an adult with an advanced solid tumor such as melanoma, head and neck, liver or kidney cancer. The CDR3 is CASSLGQGIRPLHF. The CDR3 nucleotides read TGTGCCAGCAGCTTGGGACAGGGGATCCGGCCCCTCCACTTT.